The clone carrying this T cell receptor (beta chain) was seen more than once but under ten times. Every one of the donors was a healthy Caucasian. Per germline, CDR1 DFQATT and CDR2 SNEGSKA (reference sequence). The CDR3 contains 15 residues. V dropped 0 bases and J dropped 8 bases, with 16 bases sitting between them. This sample stems from a study of identical twins. TCRdb processed the 5' RACE reads anew with MiXCR; each CDR3 protein has one entry. The sample has roughly 750,000 distinct CDR3 sequences; 21% are singletons. The same specimen was also included in a second study, on T cells expressing NK-cell markers. As that study records: The same clonotypes also predominated in the CD3+CD56-NKG2C+ fraction of a handful of donors.

Material for sequencing was PBMCs. The V and J genes are TRBV20-1 and TRBJ1-4; D unclear. The source of this sequence is a woman in her late teens or twenties in good health. Here the CDR3 reads CSARDPRAREEKLFF. CDR3 DNA sequence: TGCAGTGCTAGAGATCCCCGCGCCAGAGAAGAAAAACTGTTTTTT.